The sequence of this T cell receptor (beta chain) was determined in a study of T cells in Graves' hyperthyroidism and ophthalmopathy. A remark on this clonotype: Its antigen is unknown.

Study-wide results and caveats: Researchers found most expanded thyroid clonotypes above 0.001 in blood as well. A model of 13 V-J features distinguished ophthalmopathy from stable hyperthyroidism.

Germline V gives CDR1 DFQATT, CDR2 SNEGSKA (reference sequence). V lost 4 bases and J lost 3, with 10 bases in between. The CDR3 sequence is 14 residues long. TCR beta CDR3 sequences were amplified from RNA transcripts. Primed by the HTBI set, a first-round RT-PCR was run on the TCR CDR3. One entry per CDR3 protein, called by TCRdb with MiXCR from the multiplex PCR reads. Of about 640,000 distinct CDR3 sequences listed, about a fifth were seen once; the top ten hold more than 30%. The rearrangement links TRBV20-1 to TRBJ2-6; D might be TRBD1 (5 bases). The origin of this receptor is a man under 40 with Graves' ophthalmopathy. The material sequenced was blood. CDR3 nucleotide sequence: TGCAGTGCTACTACAGGTGGTGGGGCCAACGTCCTGACTTTC. Its translation: CSATTGGGANVLTF.